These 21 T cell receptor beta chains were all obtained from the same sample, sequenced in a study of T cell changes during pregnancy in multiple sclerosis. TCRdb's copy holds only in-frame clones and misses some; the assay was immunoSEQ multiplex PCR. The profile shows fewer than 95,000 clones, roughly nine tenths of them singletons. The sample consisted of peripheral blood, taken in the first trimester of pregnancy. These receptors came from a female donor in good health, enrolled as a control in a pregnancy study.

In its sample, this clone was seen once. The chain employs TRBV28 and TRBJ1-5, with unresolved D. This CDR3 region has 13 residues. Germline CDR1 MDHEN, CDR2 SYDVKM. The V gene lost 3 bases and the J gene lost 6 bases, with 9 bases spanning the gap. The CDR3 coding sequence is TGTGCCAGCAGTTTCGTGTCAGGTCAGCCCCAGCATTTT. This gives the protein CASSFVSGQPQHF.

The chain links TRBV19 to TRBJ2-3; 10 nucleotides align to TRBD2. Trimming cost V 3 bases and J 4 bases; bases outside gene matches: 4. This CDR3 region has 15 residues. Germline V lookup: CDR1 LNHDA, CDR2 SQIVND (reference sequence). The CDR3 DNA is TGTGCCAGTAGTATCCTAGCGGGAGTGGCAGATACGCAGTATTTT. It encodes CASSILAGVADTQYF.

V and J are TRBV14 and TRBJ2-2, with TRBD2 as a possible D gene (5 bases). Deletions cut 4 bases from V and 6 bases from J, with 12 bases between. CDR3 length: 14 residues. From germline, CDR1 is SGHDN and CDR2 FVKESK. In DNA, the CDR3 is TGTGCCAGCAGCCTACAATTCGGGGCCGGGGAGCTGTTTTTT. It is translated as CASSLQFGAGELFF.

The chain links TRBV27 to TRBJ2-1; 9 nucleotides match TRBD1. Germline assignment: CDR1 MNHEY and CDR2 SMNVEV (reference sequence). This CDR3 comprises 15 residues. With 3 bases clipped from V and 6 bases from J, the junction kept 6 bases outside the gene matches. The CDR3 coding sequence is TGTGCCAGCAGTTTCCGACAGGGGGTCGGCAATGAGCAGTTCTTC. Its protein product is CASSFRQGVGNEQFF.

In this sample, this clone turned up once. CDR3 bases: TGTGCCAGCAGCTTCGTTGGAGGGAACACTGAAGCTTTCTTT. Translated, it gives CASSFVGGNTEAFF. V gene TRBV5-5 combines with J gene TRBJ1-1; no clear D. Germline-derived CDR1 and CDR2 are SGHKS and YYEKEE (reference sequence). CDR3 length: 14 residues. The V and J ends lost 2 bases and 1 base respectively, with 9 bases between them.

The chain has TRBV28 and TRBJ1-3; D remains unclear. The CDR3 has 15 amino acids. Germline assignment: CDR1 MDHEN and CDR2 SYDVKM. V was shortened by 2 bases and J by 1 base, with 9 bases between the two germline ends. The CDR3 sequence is CASSLREASGNTIYF. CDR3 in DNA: TGTGCCAGCAGTTTAAGGGAGGCATCTGGAAACACCATATATTTT.

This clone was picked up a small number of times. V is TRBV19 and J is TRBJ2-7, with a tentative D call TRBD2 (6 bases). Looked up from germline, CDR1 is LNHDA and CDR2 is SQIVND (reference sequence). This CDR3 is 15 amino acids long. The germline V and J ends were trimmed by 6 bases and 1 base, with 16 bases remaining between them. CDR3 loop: CASSARDSNSYEQYF. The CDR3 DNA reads TGTGCCAGTAGCGCCCGGGACTCTAATTCCTACGAGCAGTACTTC.

In DNA form, the CDR3 reads TGTGCCAGCAGTTACTACATAGGGGCCCCGAGTGAAAAACTGTTTTTT. Protein sequence: CASSYYIGAPSEKLFF. The rearrangement joins TRBV6-5 to TRBJ1-4; D is perhaps TRBD1 (5 bases). Between the trimmed V and J ends, which lost 1 base and 7 bases, there was a span of 16 bases. CDR1 and CDR2 (germline): MNHEY, SVGAGI. CDR3 size: 16 residues.

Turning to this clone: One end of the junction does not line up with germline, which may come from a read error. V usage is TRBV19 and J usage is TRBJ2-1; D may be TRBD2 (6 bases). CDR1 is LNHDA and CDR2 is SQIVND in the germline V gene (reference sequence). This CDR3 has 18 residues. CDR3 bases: TGTGCCAGTAGTATAAGGCGGGGCGGAATAAGCTCCTGCAATGAGCAGTTCTTC. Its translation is CASSIRRGGISSCNEQFF.

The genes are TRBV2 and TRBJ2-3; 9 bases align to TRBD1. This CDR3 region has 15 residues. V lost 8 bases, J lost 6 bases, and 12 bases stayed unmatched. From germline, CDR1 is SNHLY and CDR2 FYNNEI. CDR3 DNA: TGTGCCAGCTGGTTTCCGGGACAGGGTTCTGATACGCAGTATTTT. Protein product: CASWFPGQGSDTQYF.

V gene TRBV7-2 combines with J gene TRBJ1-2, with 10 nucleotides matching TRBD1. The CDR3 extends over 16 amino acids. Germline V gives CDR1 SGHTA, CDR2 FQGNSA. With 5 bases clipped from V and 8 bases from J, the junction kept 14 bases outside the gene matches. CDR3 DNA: TGTGCCAGCAGCGCCGCCCCGGGACAGGGGTTGGGGGGCTACACCTTC. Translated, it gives CASSAAPGQGLGGYTF.

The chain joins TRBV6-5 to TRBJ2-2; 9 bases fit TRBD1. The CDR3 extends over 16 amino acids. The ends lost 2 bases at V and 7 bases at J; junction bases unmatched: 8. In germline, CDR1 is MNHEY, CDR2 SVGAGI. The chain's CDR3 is CASSYLGQGLSGELFF. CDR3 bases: TGTGCCAGCAGTTACCTTGGACAGGGGCTTAGCGGGGAGCTGTTTTTT.

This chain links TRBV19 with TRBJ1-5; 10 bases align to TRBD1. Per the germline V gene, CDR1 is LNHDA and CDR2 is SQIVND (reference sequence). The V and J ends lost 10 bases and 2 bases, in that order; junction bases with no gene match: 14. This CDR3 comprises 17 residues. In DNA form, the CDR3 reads TGTGCCACCCACCGGGACAGGGGAGGTTCAGGCAATCAGCCCCAGCATTTT. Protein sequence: CATHRDRGGSGNQPQHF.

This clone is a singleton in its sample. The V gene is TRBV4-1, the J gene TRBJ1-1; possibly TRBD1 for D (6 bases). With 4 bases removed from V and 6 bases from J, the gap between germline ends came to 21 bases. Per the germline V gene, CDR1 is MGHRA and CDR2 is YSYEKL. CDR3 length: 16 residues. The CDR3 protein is CASSPVPPGTPAEAFF. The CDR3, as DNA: TGCGCCAGCAGCCCAGTACCTCCCGGGACACCCGCTGAAGCTTTCTTT.

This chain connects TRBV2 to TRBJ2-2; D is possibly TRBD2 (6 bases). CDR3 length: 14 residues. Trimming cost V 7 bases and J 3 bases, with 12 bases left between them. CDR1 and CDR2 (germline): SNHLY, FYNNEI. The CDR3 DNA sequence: TGTGCCAGCAAGAGGCTAGCGTACACCGGGGAGCTGTTTTTT. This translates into CASKRLAYTGELFF.

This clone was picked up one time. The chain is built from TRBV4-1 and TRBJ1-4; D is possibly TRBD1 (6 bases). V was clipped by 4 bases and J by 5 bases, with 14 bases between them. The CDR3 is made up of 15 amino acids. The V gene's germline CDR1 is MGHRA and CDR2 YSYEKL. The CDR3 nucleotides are TGCGCCAGCAGCCCTACAGGGCCCTCAAATGAAAAACTGTTTTTT. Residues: CASSPTGPSNEKLFF.

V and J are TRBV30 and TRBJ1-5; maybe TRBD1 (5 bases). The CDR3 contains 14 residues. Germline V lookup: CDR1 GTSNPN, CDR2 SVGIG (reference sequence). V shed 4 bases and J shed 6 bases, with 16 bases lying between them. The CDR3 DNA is TGTGCCTGGATGGGCGGGGGTAAGGGTCAGCCCCAGCATTTT. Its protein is CAWMGGGKGQPQHF.

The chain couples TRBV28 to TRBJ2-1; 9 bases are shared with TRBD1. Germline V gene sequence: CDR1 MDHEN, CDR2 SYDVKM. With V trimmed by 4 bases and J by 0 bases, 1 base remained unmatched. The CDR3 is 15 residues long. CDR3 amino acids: CASSSTGGSYNEQFF. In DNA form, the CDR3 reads TGTGCCAGCAGTTCGACAGGGGGCTCCTACAATGAGCAGTTCTTC. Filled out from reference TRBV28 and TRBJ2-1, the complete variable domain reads DVKVTQSSRYLVKRTGEKVFLECVQDMDHENMFWYRQDPGLGLRLIYFSYDVKMKEKGDIPEGYSVSREKKERFSLILESASTNQTSMYLCASSSTGGSYNEQFFGPGTRLTVL.

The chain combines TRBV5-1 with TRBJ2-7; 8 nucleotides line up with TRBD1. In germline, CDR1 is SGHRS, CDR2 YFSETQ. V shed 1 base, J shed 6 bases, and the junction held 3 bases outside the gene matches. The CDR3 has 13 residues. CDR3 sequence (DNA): TGCGCCAGCAGCTTGAACAGGGGGGTCGAGCAGTACTTC. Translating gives CASSLNRGVEQYF.

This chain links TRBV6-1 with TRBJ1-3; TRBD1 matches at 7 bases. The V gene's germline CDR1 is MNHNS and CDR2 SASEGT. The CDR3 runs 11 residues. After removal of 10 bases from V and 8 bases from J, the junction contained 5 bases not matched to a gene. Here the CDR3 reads CATKTGDTIYF. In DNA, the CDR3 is TGTGCCACCAAAACAGGGGACACCATATATTTT.

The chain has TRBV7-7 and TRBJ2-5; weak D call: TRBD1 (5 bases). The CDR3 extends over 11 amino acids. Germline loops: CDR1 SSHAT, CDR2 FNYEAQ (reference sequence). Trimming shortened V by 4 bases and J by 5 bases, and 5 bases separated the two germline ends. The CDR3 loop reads CASSSGETQYF. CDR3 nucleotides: TGTGCCAGCAGCTCAGGGGAGACCCAGTACTTC. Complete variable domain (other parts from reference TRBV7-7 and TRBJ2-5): GAGVSQSPRYKVTKRGQDVTLRCDPISSHATLYWYQQALGQGPEFLTYFNYEAQPDKSGLPSDRFSAERPEGSISTLTIQRTEQRDSAMYRCASSSGETQYFGPGTRLLVL.